This T cell receptor (beta chain) appears in the sequencing data of a study of T cells after yellow fever vaccination. Germline V CDR1 and CDR2: DFQATT, SNEGSKA (reference sequence). Trimming took off 7 bases at V and 3 bases at J, with 10 bases between the two ends. The CDR3 covers 11 residues. This clonotype was seen a few times. TCR cDNA was made by 5'RACE template switching, adding a universal primer site and UMIs. TCRdb independently ran MiXCR on the 5' RACE reads; one entry per CDR3 protein. This sample has 550,000 to 750,000 distinct CDR3 sequences, with less than 15% found just once. This chain links TRBV20-1 with TRBJ2-7, with unresolved D. This TCR was recovered from a man aged 25-45 years who received the YFV17D yellow fever vaccine. The starting material was PBMCs, obtained on the day of the yellow fever booster vaccination. The CDR3 DNA follows: TGCAGTGTTACTAACAACTACGAGCAGTACTTC. Translation gives CSVTNNYEQYF.